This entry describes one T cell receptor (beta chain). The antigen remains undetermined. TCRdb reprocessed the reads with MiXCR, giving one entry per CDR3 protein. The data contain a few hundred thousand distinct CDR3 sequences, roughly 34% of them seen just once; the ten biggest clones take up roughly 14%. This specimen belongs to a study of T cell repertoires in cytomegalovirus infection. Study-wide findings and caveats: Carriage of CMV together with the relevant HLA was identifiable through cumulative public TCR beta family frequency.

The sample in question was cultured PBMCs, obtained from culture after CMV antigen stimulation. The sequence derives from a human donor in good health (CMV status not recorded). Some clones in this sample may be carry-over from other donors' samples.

The CDR3: CASSQVTRGSGYTF. DNA for the CDR3: TGCGCCAGCAGCCAAGTTACGAGAGGGAGCGGCTACACCTTC. The chain carries TRBV4-3 and TRBJ1-2, with unresolved D. Germline V lookup: CDR1 LGHNA, CDR2 YSLEER. This CDR3 is built from 14 residues. The V gene lost 1 base and the J gene lost 8 bases, with 14 bases spanning the gap.